Each of the 21 T cell receptor beta chains below was sequenced from the same sample in a study of cytomegalovirus exposure and HLA in healthy donors. Primers included in the PCR were 60 Vbeta and 13 Jbeta primers. Profiled with immunoSEQ multiplex PCR; TCRdb holds only in-frame clones, not every one. The sample carries more than 150,000 clones, 76% recorded once. The sequenced sample was PBMCs. The receptors stem from a woman in her thirties in good health and CMV-seropositive.

The rearrangement joins TRBV9 to TRBJ1-1; tentative D call: TRBD1 (5 bases). Germline V lookup: CDR1 SGDLS, CDR2 YYNGEE. The germline V and J ends were trimmed by 4 bases and 2 bases, with 12 bases remaining between them. This CDR3 is built from 14 residues. The DNA for the CDR3 is TGTGCCAGCAGCCCGGGGGGAGGAAACACTGAAGCTTTCTTT. Translation gives CASSPGGGNTEAFF.

V usage is TRBV6-5 and J usage is TRBJ2-3, with 7 bases matching TRBD1. Germline V lookup: CDR1 MNHEY, CDR2 SVGAGI. The length of the CDR3 is 13 residues. The junction had 6 bases not matched to a gene; V was cut back by 6 bases and J by 6 bases. The CDR3 sequence is CASRVEGADTQYF. CDR3 DNA: TGTGCCAGCAGAGTCGAGGGGGCCGATACGCAGTATTTT.

This chain links TRBV4-1 with TRBJ1-5; no clear D. The CDR3 has 15 residues. Trimming left V 5 bases short and J 5 bases short, with 16 bases between. Germline V gene lookup returns CDR1 MGHRA and CDR2 YSYEKL. The CDR3 nucleotides are TGCGCCAGCAGCGCATTAGTTGAGGTGGATCAGCCCCAGCATTTT. As protein: CASSALVEVDQPQHF.

This chain links TRBV5-1 with TRBJ2-5, with TRBD2 matching over 10 bases. Per germline, CDR1 SGHRS and CDR2 YFSETQ. J gave up 1 base and V 0 bases, and 3 bases lay outside the gene matches. This CDR3 has 16 residues. The CDR3 sequence: CASSLVQRGGQETQYF. As DNA, the CDR3 is TGCGCCAGCAGCTTGGTCCAGCGGGGGGGCCAAGAGACCCAGTACTTC. The complete variable domain, with remaining parts taken from reference TRBV5-1 and TRBJ2-5, reads KAGVTQTPRYLIKTRGQQVTLSCSPISGHRSVSWYQQTPGQGLQFLFEYFSETQRNKGNFPGRFSGRQFSNSRSEMNVSTLELGDSALYLCASSLVQRGGQETQYFGPGTRLLVL.

The CDR3 DNA is TGTGCCAGCAGTGTGGGGGCGCCAGGCACCTACGAGCAGTACTTC. It encodes CASSVGAPGTYEQYF. V gene TRBV9 combines with J gene TRBJ2-7; weak D call: TRBD1 (6 bases). CDR1 SGDLS and CDR2 YYNGEE come from the germline V gene. The germline V and J ends were trimmed by 5 bases and 2 bases, with 17 bases remaining between them. The CDR3 sequence is 15 residues long.

This chain connects TRBV27 to TRBJ2-7; possible D gene TRBD1, 5 bases. The germline V gene has CDR1 MNHEY and CDR2 SMNVEV (reference sequence). The CDR3 has 14 residues. With 5 bases removed from V and 4 bases from J, the gap between germline ends came to 15 bases. CDR3 bases: TGTGCCAGCAGTCTTGGGGCTTCTGCATACGAGCAGTACTTC. Protein: CASSLGASAYEQYF.

The J gene is TRBJ1-3, the V gene TRBV6-6, with D possibly being TRBD1 (5 bases). CDR1 and CDR2 (germline): MNHNY, SVGAGI (reference sequence). CDR3 length equals 14 residues. The V end was cut by 2 bases, the J end by 3 bases, with 8 bases between. CDR3 loop: CASSYPRVGNTIYF. The CDR3, as DNA: TGTGCCAGCAGTTACCCCAGGGTTGGAAACACCATATATTTT.

V usage is TRBV7-4 and J usage is TRBJ1-5; 7 bases fit TRBD1. Germline trimming cut 1 base from V and 1 base from J; bases unmatched to any gene: 10. The length of the CDR3 is 18 residues. CDR1 and CDR2 from the germline V gene are SGHVT and SQSDAQ. CDR3 nucleotide sequence: TGTGCCAGCAGCTTAGTTGGCCAGGGGGGTAAGAGCAATCAGCCCCAGCATTTT. Translation: CASSLVGQGGKSNQPQHF.

The rearrangement joins TRBV14 to TRBJ2-7, with TRBD1 as a possible D gene (6 bases). The V end was cut by 4 bases, the J end by 9 bases, with 19 bases between. CDR1 and CDR2 from the germline V gene are SGHDN and FVKESK. The CDR3 consists of 14 residues. Written as DNA, the CDR3 is TGTGCCAGCAGCCCCCACAGGGTCCCCCGGGTGCAGTACTTC. Protein product: CASSPHRVPRVQYF. Full variable domain (rest looked up from reference TRBV14 and TRBJ2-7): EAGVTQFPSHSVIEKGQTVTLRCDPISGHDNLYWYRRVMGKEIKFLLHFVKESKQDESGMPNNRFLAERTGGTYSTLKVQPAELEDSGVYFCASSPHRVPRVQYFGPGTRLTVT.

The chain links TRBV6-6 to TRBJ2-5; D is uncertain. This CDR3 is 11 amino acids long. Trimming removed 4 bases from V and 2 bases from J, with 2 bases in between. CDR1 is MNHNY, CDR2 SVGAGI, per germline (reference sequence). CDR3 sequence (DNA): TGTGCCAGCAGTTTACAAGAGACCCAGTACTTC. It translates to CASSLQETQYF.

The chain joins TRBV4-1 to TRBJ2-4; 9 positions agree with TRBD2. The CDR3 runs 15 residues. Germline CDR1 is MGHRA and CDR2 is YSYEKL. The J segment lost 6 bases and the V segment lost 0 bases, leaving 3 bases of the junction unmatched. The CDR3 protein is CASSQERLAANIQYF. The CDR3 DNA reads as TGCGCCAGCAGCCAAGAGAGACTAGCGGCAAACATTCAGTACTTC.

The chain employs TRBV30 and TRBJ1-6; D ambiguous. Trimming stripped 0 bases from V and 14 bases from J, with 8 bases between. Germline assignment: CDR1 GTSNPN and CDR2 SVGIG (reference sequence). This CDR3 spans 11 amino acids. The CDR3 is CAWSVGSTLHF. DNA of the CDR3: TGTGCCTGGAGTGTGGGTAGCACCCTCCACTTT.

This clone was found a few times. V gene TRBV7-9 combines with J gene TRBJ2-7; 13 bases align to TRBD2. The V and J ends lost 8 bases and 4 bases, in that order; junction bases with no gene match: 5. The CDR3 length is 14 residues. Germline V gene data show CDR1 as SEHNR and CDR2 as FQNEAQ (reference sequence). The CDR3 DNA is TGTGCCAGCGGGGGGACTAGCGGGGTGTACGAGCAGTACTTC. It yields the protein CASGGTSGVYEQYF.

The chain uses TRBV6-6 and TRBJ2-5; 7 bases are a match to TRBD2. With 7 bases clipped from V and 3 bases from J, the junction kept 2 bases outside the gene matches. This CDR3 contains 12 residues. The germline V gene has CDR1 MNHNY and CDR2 SVGAGI (reference sequence). The CDR3 sequence is CASTGLEETQYF. The CDR3 region has the DNA TGTGCCAGCACTGGACTAGAAGAGACCCAGTACTTC.

The J gene is TRBJ2-7, the V gene TRBV9; 9 positions agree with TRBD1. The CDR3 covers 14 residues. The V gene's germline CDR1 is SGDLS and CDR2 YYNGEE. The V and J ends lost 4 bases and 5 bases, in that order; junction bases with no gene match: 7. The CDR3 spells CASSPRGTGNEQYF. The CDR3 coding sequence is TGTGCCAGCAGCCCTAGGGGGACAGGGAACGAGCAGTACTTC. Using reference TRBV9 and TRBJ2-7 for the parts outside the CDR3, the full variable domain is DSGVTQTPKHLITATGQRVTLRCSPRSGDLSVYWYQQSLDQGLQFLIQYYNGEERAKGNILERFSAQQFPDLHSELNLSSLELGDSALYFCASSPRGTGNEQYFGPGTRLTVT.

This chain links TRBV29-1 with TRBJ2-3, with D tentatively TRBD1 (6 bases). The germline gives CDR1 SQVTM, CDR2 ANQGSEA. Trimming pared 0 bases from V and 4 bases from J, leaving 11 bases between. The CDR3 has 14 amino acids. CDR3: CSVEEGRGSDTQYF. CDR3 nucleotides: TGCAGCGTTGAAGAAGGCAGGGGCTCAGATACGCAGTATTTT.

V is TRBV4-3 and J is TRBJ2-7; D may be TRBD2 (5 bases). The CDR3 sequence is 14 residues long. CDR1 LGHNA and CDR2 YSLEER come from the germline V gene. Trimming cost V 6 bases and J 2 bases, with 14 bases left between them. The CDR3 bases are TGCGCCAGCAGAGAGAGGGCACAGACCTACGAGCAGTACTTC. This gives the protein CASRERAQTYEQYF.

V usage is TRBV11-2 and J usage is TRBJ2-1; 10 bases align to TRBD2. CDR3 length: 16 residues. The ends lost 1 base at V and 2 bases at J; junction bases unmatched: 2. Germline V gives CDR1 SGHAT, CDR2 FQNNGV. The CDR3 loop reads CASSLGLAGAYNEQFF. In nucleotides, the CDR3 is TGTGCCAGCAGCTTAGGTCTAGCGGGGGCCTACAATGAGCAGTTCTTC.

V and J are TRBV28 and TRBJ2-7, with D perhaps matching TRBD2 (5 bases). V lost 6 bases and J lost 3, with 12 bases in between. This CDR3 is 13 amino acids long. In germline, CDR1 is MDHEN, CDR2 SYDVKM. CDR3: CASRSGRDYEQYF. CDR3 sequence (DNA): TGTGCCAGCAGGAGCGGACGGGACTACGAGCAGTACTTC.

The rearrangement links TRBV5-4 to TRBJ2-1; 8 bases align to TRBD1. With V trimmed by 4 bases and J by 2 bases, 2 bases remained unmatched. The CDR3 consists of 14 residues. Looked up from germline, CDR1 is SGHNT and CDR2 is YYREEE (reference sequence). The CDR3 DNA reads TGTGCCAGCAGCACAGGGGGACCCTACAATGAGCAGTTCTTC. Residues: CASSTGGPYNEQFF. Filled out from reference TRBV5-4 and TRBJ2-1, the complete variable domain reads ETGVTQSPTHLIKTRGQQVTLRCSSQSGHNTVSWYQQALGQGPQFIFQYYREEENGRGNFPPRFSGLQFPNYSSELNVNALELDDSALYLCASSTGGPYNEQFFGPGTRLTVL.

The chain has TRBV4-1 and TRBJ2-7, with D unresolved. Trimming cost V 0 bases and J 4 bases, with 10 bases left between them. Germline V gene sequence: CDR1 MGHRA, CDR2 YSYEKL. The CDR3 runs 14 residues. The CDR3 here is CASSQDDTRYEQYF. DNA of the CDR3: TGCGCCAGCAGCCAAGACGACACCCGATACGAGCAGTACTTC.